The 11 T cell receptor beta chains below come from one sample, sequenced in a study of OX40 agonist ivuxolimab in advanced cancers. The table came from immunoSEQ multiplex PCR; TCRdb's copy has only in-frame clones and leaves some out. The sample contains some 65,000 clones, around 85% of which appear only once. The sequenced sample was CD4+ or CD8+ T cells sorted from blood, obtained in a trial of the OX40 agonist ivuxolimab. Receptor source: an adult with an advanced solid tumor such as melanoma, head and neck, liver or kidney cancer.

CDR3 sequence: CASSLTGQLSYEQYF. The CDR3 DNA follows: TGCGCCAGCAGCTTGACGGGACAGCTCTCCTACGAGCAGTACTTC. The J gene is TRBJ2-7, the V gene TRBV5-1, with 7 bases aligning to TRBD1. CDR1 and CDR2 from the germline V gene are SGHRS and YFSETQ. The CDR3 is 15 residues long. V lost 1 base to trimming and J lost 0 bases; unmatched junction nucleotides: 4.

The rearrangement joins TRBV6-4 to TRBJ2-2; D ambiguous. This CDR3 region has 13 residues. Trimming left V 3 bases short and J 7 bases short, with 9 bases between. CDR1 is MRHNA, CDR2 SNTAGT, per germline. CDR3 nucleotides: TGTGCCAGCAGTGAAGGAGTCCTCGGGGAGCTGTTTTTT. This sequence encodes CASSEGVLGELFF.

In this sample, this clone turned up once. V and J are TRBV29-1 and TRBJ2-5, with a weak D call TRBD2 (5 bases). V shed 4 bases and J shed 2 bases, with 11 bases lying between them. From germline, CDR1 is SQVTM and CDR2 ANQGSEA. CDR3 length: 13 residues. This CDR3 is CSVVATKQETQYF. The CDR3 DNA follows: TGCAGCGTTGTAGCGACTAAACAAGAGACCCAGTACTTC.

The rearrangement joins TRBV4-1 to TRBJ1-1; 7 bases fit TRBD1. V was clipped by 1 base and J by 1 base; unmatched bases: 9. This CDR3 has 17 amino acids. From germline, CDR1 is MGHRA and CDR2 YSYEKL. CDR3 nucleotides: TGCGCCAGCAGCCAAGGTTACAGGGGTACTTGGAACACTGAAGCTTTCTTT. Protein product: CASSQGYRGTWNTEAFF.

The gene calls are TRBV4-1 and TRBJ1-1; 8 nucleotides agree with TRBD1. CDR3 length: 16 amino acids. Germline assignment: CDR1 MGHRA and CDR2 YSYEKL. V dropped 2 bases and J dropped 1; count of bases not matched to a gene: 6. CDR3 sequence: CASSQTDRVGNTEAFF. CDR3 DNA sequence: TGCGCCAGCAGCCAAACGGACAGGGTGGGGAACACTGAAGCTTTCTTT.

The CDR3 sequence: CASRLNTGELFF. For the CDR3, the DNA is TGTGCCAGCAGGCTTAACACCGGGGAGCTGTTTTTT. The chain links TRBV6-1 to TRBJ2-2; D remains unclear. This CDR3 spans 12 amino acids. The germline CDR1 and CDR2 sequences are MNHNS and SASEGT. V lost 6 bases and J 2 bases, leaving 4 bases between the germline ends.

The chain has TRBV7-2 and TRBJ1-6; no reliable D call. CDR1 is SGHTA, CDR2 FQGNSA, per germline. Trimming took 2 bases from V and 4 from J, leaving 9 bases between them. The CDR3 runs 15 residues. CDR3 coding DNA: TGTGCCAGCAGCTTACGGCCCACTTATAATTCACCCCTCCACTTT. Translation gives CASSLRPTYNSPLHF.

This chain links TRBV19 with TRBJ2-1; TRBD2 matches 9 bases. Per the germline V gene, CDR1 is LNHDA and CDR2 is SQIVND (reference sequence). This CDR3 is built from 16 residues. V was pared by 4 bases and J by 7 bases, with 11 bases of the junction left unmatched. CDR3 DNA sequence: TGTGCCAGTAGTACCTATACCGGGACTAGCAGGAATGAGCAGTTCTTC. This sequence encodes CASSTYTGTSRNEQFF.

This clone has a single count. V usage is TRBV10-3 and J usage is TRBJ2-2; no definite D call. Trimming left V 10 bases short and J 2 bases short, with 14 bases between. This CDR3 spans 14 amino acids. Germline-derived CDR1 and CDR2 are ENHRY and SYGVKD. In DNA, the CDR3 is TGTGCCACTAAAACAGAATATAACACCGGGGAGCTGTTTTTT. Translating it yields CATKTEYNTGELFF.

The rearrangement uses TRBV18 and TRBJ1-4; the match to TRBD1 covers 10 bases. Germline trimming cut 3 bases from V and 7 bases from J; bases unmatched to any gene: 5. The CDR3 runs to 15 residues. CDR1 and CDR2 from the germline V gene are KGHSH and LQKENI. CDR3 nucleotide sequence: TGTGCCAGCTCACCCTGGACAGGGGGGTTTGAAAAACTGTTTTTT. This codes for CASSPWTGGFEKLFF.

The rearrangement links TRBV5-1 to TRBJ2-7, with D possibly TRBD2 on 5 matching bases. Germline V gene lookup returns CDR1 SGHRS and CDR2 YFSETQ. V gave up 0 bases and J gave up 6 bases, with 13 bases separating them. This CDR3 region has 14 residues. In nucleotides, the CDR3 is TGCGCCAGCAGCTTGGAAGTTAGCGAGGCCGAGCAGTACTTC. Residues: CASSLEVSEAEQYF. The full variable domain, rest sourced from reference TRBV5-1 and TRBJ2-7, is KAGVTQTPRYLIKTRGQQVTLSCSPISGHRSVSWYQQTPGQGLQFLFEYFSETQRNKGNFPGRFSGRQFSNSRSEMNVSTLELGDSALYLCASSLEVSEAEQYFGPGTRLTVT.